This T cell receptor (beta chain) was observed in a study of blood T cell repertoires in COVID-19. Study summary: Samples of COVID-19 (acute and convalescent) were obtained from the United States, Italy and Spain. In each case, the material was cDNA or gDNA derived from T cells, B-cell-depleted T cells, or PBMCs.

Assay: immunoSEQ multiplex PCR; the TCRdb copy retains only in-frame clones and omits some. Among 180,000 or so clones, about 84% were seen once, and the ten largest hold about 5.6%. Between the trimmed V and J ends, which lost 5 bases and 3 bases, there was a span of 21 bases. CDR1 SGHVS and CDR2 FQNEAQ come from the germline V gene. This CDR3 is built from 17 residues. Study members were between roughly 18 and 100 years old and lived in fewer than 30 US regions. The chain has TRBV7-8 and TRBJ2-3; D gene ambiguous. The clonotype was recovered from a man in his forties or fifties with acute COVID-19. The sample was PBMCs or T cells enriched from blood (not recorded which). This CDR3 is CASSHGGVQSVTDTQYF. As DNA, the CDR3 is TGTGCCAGCAGCCACGGCGGAGTTCAGAGTGTGACAGATACGCAGTATTTT.